This T cell receptor (beta chain) is from a study of blood T cell repertoires in COVID-19. V lost 5 bases and J lost 0, with 8 bases in between. Germline V gene data show CDR1 as MDHEN and CDR2 as SYDVKM. This CDR3 is 14 amino acids long. The protocol was immunoSEQ multiplex PCR, while the TCRdb copy is restricted to in-frame clones and leaves out a portion. The table shows approximately 230,000 clones, with approximately 90% occurring only once. Remarks on this clone: The identical CDR3 is also encoded by other nucleotide sequences in the sample.

The chain uses TRBV28 and TRBJ1-3; D ambiguous. This TCR derives from a man between 18 and 29 years old with active or convalescent COVID-19. Material for sequencing was peripheral blood. In nucleotides, the CDR3 is TGTGCCAGCAGTAGCAGGAACTCTGGAAACACCATATATTTT. This codes for CASSSRNSGNTIYF. Using reference TRBV28 and TRBJ1-3 for the parts outside the CDR3, the full variable domain is DVKVTQSSRYLVKRTGEKVFLECVQDMDHENMFWYRQDPGLGLRLIYFSYDVKMKEKGDIPEGYSVSREKKERFSLILESASTNQTSMYLCASSSRNSGNTIYFGEGSWLTVV.